This T cell receptor (beta chain) stems from a study of blood T cell repertoires in COVID-19. Study in general: T cells, B-cell-depleted T cells, or PBMCs supplied cDNA or gDNA.

Libraries were prepared by immunoSEQ multiplex PCR; TCRdb keeps only in-frame clonotypes and omits some of them. The sample includes 200,000 to 300,000 clones, about 87% seen only once; the top ten take 2% to 2.5%. Germline assignment: CDR1 LGHNA and CDR2 YSLEER. The V and J ends lost 1 base and 2 bases respectively, with 9 bases between them. This CDR3 is 15 amino acids long. In its sample, this clone was seen once. The specimen was PBMCs or T cells enriched from blood (not recorded which). The chain uses TRBV4-3 and TRBJ1-5; D is possibly TRBD1 (6 bases). This clonotype originated in a woman aged 40 to 50 with acute COVID-19. The CDR3 reads CASSQGRGGNQPQHF. CDR3 coding DNA: TGCGCCAGCAGCCAAGGCAGGGGAGGCAATCAGCCCCAGCATTTT.